This T cell receptor beta chain was observed in a study of shared clonotypes between healthy human individuals. Clones were sequenced by immunoSEQ multiplex PCR, and TCRdb holds only the in-frame ones, with some missing. In the table there are millions of clones, roughly 92% of which are singletons. The CDR3 sequence is 15 residues long. After removal of 5 bases from V and 6 bases from J, the junction contained 11 bases not matched to a gene. Germline-derived CDR1 and CDR2 are SGHTA and FQGNSA. V usage is TRBV7-2 and J usage is TRBJ2-7; 9 nucleotides match TRBD1. What was sequenced was naive CD4+ T cells sorted from blood. Subset of the sample: CD45RA+ positively selected. The sequence was collected from a man between 18 and 29 years old in good health. DNA of the CDR3: TGTGCCAGCAGCGGGATGGGACAGGGTCGAGGCGAGCAGTACTTC. Amino acid sequence: CASSGMGQGRGEQYF.